These T cell receptor beta chains were read from a single sample in a study of blood T cell repertoires in COVID-19. Assay: immunoSEQ multiplex PCR; the TCRdb copy retains only in-frame clones and omits some. The sample shows roughly 250,000 clones, about 93% of them seen only once. The specimen was PBMCs or T cells enriched from blood (not recorded which). Receptors were obtained from a woman aged 18 to 35 who had recovered from COVID-19. Both conserved end residues are part of each CDR3. The order of the fields is J gene, D gene, V gene, clone size, CDR3 protein, CDR3 DNA. A D gene is named only where the DNA matches it firmly. Size is stated for part of the rows, as once, few or many counts, or as a class when the clone is expanded.

J gene: TRBJ2-1; D gene: NA; V gene: TRBV7-6; clone size: NA; CDR3 protein: CASSLEVTSRHNEQFF; CDR3 DNA: TGTGCCAGCAGCTTAGAGGTGACTAGTCGCCACAATGAGCAGTTCTTC
J gene: TRBJ2-1; D gene: TRBD2; V gene: TRBV28; clone size: NA; CDR3 protein: CANALAETAGTSGSGWGRNEQFF; CDR3 DNA: TGTGCCAATGCACTAGCTGAGACAGCCGGGACTAGCGGGAGTGGTTGGGGTCGCAATGAGCAGTTCTTC
J gene: TRBJ2-3; D gene: TRBD2; V gene: TRBV6-5; clone size: NA; CDR3 protein: CATTRTRGGSDTQYF; CDR3 DNA: TGTGCCACCACCCGTACGCGGGGGGGCTCAGATACGCAGTATTTT
J gene: TRBJ1-1; D gene: NA; V gene: TRBV29-1; clone size: NA; CDR3 protein: CSASSYAEAFF; CDR3 DNA: TGCAGCGCTAGCTCCTACGCTGAAGCTTTCTTT
J gene: TRBJ2-5; D gene: NA; V gene: TRBV7-2; clone size: NA; CDR3 protein: CASSSQGYQETQYF; CDR3 DNA: TGTGCCAGCAGCTCACAGGGCTACCAAGAGACCCAGTACTTC
J gene: TRBJ2-1; D gene: TRBD2; V gene: TRBV9; clone size: NA; CDR3 protein: CASSASGVVSNEQFF; CDR3 DNA: TGTGCCAGCAGCGCCAGCGGGGTCGTGAGCAATGAGCAGTTCTTC
J gene: TRBJ2-1; D gene: TRBD2; V gene: TRBV7-8; clone size: NA; CDR3 protein: CASSLAGGTSGLYNEQFF; CDR3 DNA: TGTGCCAGCAGCTTAGCTGGCGGGACTAGCGGGCTCTACAATGAGCAGTTCTTC
J gene: TRBJ2-3; D gene: NA; V gene: TRBV27; clone size: few; CDR3 protein: CASSPGRGDTQYF; CDR3 DNA: TGTGCCAGCAGCCCCGGGCGGGGAGATACGCAGTATTTT
J gene: TRBJ1-5; D gene: NA; V gene: TRBV7-9; clone size: NA; CDR3 protein: CASSSRSSGGNQPQHF; CDR3 DNA: TGTGCCAGCAGCTCCCGATCGTCAGGGGGCAATCAGCCCCAGCATTTT
J gene: TRBJ1-1; D gene: NA; V gene: TRBV3-1/TRBV3-2; clone size: NA; CDR3 protein: CASSPATGNTEAFF; CDR3 DNA: TGTGCCAGCAGCCCAGCTACAGGGAACACTGAAGCTTTCTTT
J gene: TRBJ1-5; D gene: TRBD1; V gene: TRBV3-1/TRBV3-2; clone size: NA; CDR3 protein: CASSESRTGWGRGIGPQHF; CDR3 DNA: TGTGCCAGCAGCGAATCAAGGACAGGGTGGGGCCGGGGGATCGGGCCCCAGCATTTT
J gene: TRBJ1-1; D gene: NA; V gene: TRBV14; clone size: NA; CDR3 protein: CASSTGNTEAFF; CDR3 DNA: TGTGCCAGTTCGACAGGAAACACTGAAGCTTTCTTT
J gene: TRBJ2-1; D gene: TRBD2; V gene: TRBV4-2; clone size: NA; CDR3 protein: CASSQGTSGIYNEQFF; CDR3 DNA: TGTGCCAGCAGCCAGGGGACTAGCGGCATCTACAATGAGCAGTTCTTC
J gene: TRBJ1-2; D gene: NA; V gene: TRBV7-9; clone size: NA; CDR3 protein: CASSTIDGYTF; CDR3 DNA: TGTGCCAGCAGCACTATAGATGGCTACACCTTC
J gene: TRBJ2-2; D gene: NA; V gene: TRBV7-3; clone size: NA; CDR3 protein: CASSSQSNTGELFF; CDR3 DNA: TGTGCCAGCAGCTCACAGTCTAACACCGGGGAGCTGTTTTTT
J gene: TRBJ2-5; D gene: TRBD2; V gene: TRBV9; clone size: NA; CDR3 protein: CASSVAGGLQETQYF; CDR3 DNA: TGTGCCAGCAGCGTAGCGGGGGGACTCCAAGAGACCCAGTACTTC
J gene: TRBJ1-4; D gene: NA; V gene: TRBV21-1; clone size: NA; CDR3 protein: CASSLPGTIQGGNEKLFF; CDR3 DNA: TGTGCCAGCAGCCTCCCAGGAACGATTCAGGGAGGTAATGAAAAACTGTTTTTT
J gene: TRBJ2-7; D gene: NA; V gene: TRBV5-8; clone size: NA; CDR3 protein: CASSGRTWDTSYEQYF; CDR3 DNA: TGTGCCAGCAGCGGTAGGACTTGGGACACCTCCTACGAGCAGTACTTC
J gene: TRBJ1-2; D gene: NA; V gene: TRBV28; clone size: NA; CDR3 protein: CASNGGGSVNYGYTF; CDR3 DNA: TGTGCCAGCAACGGGGGGGGCAGTGTGAACTATGGCTACACCTTC
J gene: TRBJ2-7; D gene: TRBD1; V gene: TRBV7-2; clone size: NA; CDR3 protein: CASSPSTGGPYEQYF; CDR3 DNA: TGTGCCAGCAGCCCTTCAACAGGGGGCCCGTACGAGCAGTACTTC
J gene: TRBJ1-2; D gene: NA; V gene: TRBV7-2; clone size: once; CDR3 protein: CASSLVPGGSGYTF; CDR3 DNA: TGTGCCAGCAGCTTAGTTCCGGGGGGCAGTGGCTACACCTTC
J gene: TRBJ2-7; D gene: TRBD1; V gene: TRBV19; clone size: NA; CDR3 protein: CASTTTPGQIYEQYF; CDR3 DNA: TGTGCCAGTACCACCACTCCGGGACAGATCTACGAGCAGTACTTC
J gene: TRBJ2-7; D gene: NA; V gene: TRBV2; clone size: NA; CDR3 protein: CASRREHLYEQYF; CDR3 DNA: TGTGCCAGCAGGAGGGAACACCTCTACGAGCAGTACTTC
J gene: TRBJ2-1; D gene: TRBD1; V gene: TRBV7-8; clone size: once; CDR3 protein: CASSLAGYRGLVYNEQFF; CDR3 DNA: TGTGCCAGCAGCTTAGCAGGATACAGGGGGCTGGTGTACAATGAGCAGTTCTTC
J gene: TRBJ1-4; D gene: TRBD1; V gene: TRBV7-9; clone size: NA; CDR3 protein: CASSPEGTGPGKLFF; CDR3 DNA: TGTGCCAGCAGCCCCGAAGGGACAGGGCCTGGAAAACTGTTTTTT
J gene: TRBJ1-3; D gene: TRBD1; V gene: TRBV6-5; clone size: NA; CDR3 protein: CASSYSRGRGNTIYF; CDR3 DNA: TGTGCCAGCAGTTATAGCAGGGGGCGAGGAAACACCATATATTTT
J gene: TRBJ1-2; D gene: TRBD1; V gene: TRBV7-2; clone size: NA; CDR3 protein: CASSLGPGGGYGYTF; CDR3 DNA: TGTGCCAGCAGCTTAGGTCCAGGGGGAGGATATGGCTACACCTTC
J gene: TRBJ1-1; D gene: NA; V gene: TRBV11-2; clone size: NA; CDR3 protein: CASSFGSMNTEAFF; CDR3 DNA: TGTGCCAGCAGCTTTGGGAGCATGAACACTGAAGCTTTCTTT
J gene: TRBJ1-2; D gene: NA; V gene: TRBV5-5; clone size: NA; CDR3 protein: CASSRSTAPYGYTF; CDR3 DNA: TGTGCCAGCAGCCGTTCGACAGCGCCTTATGGCTACACCTTC
J gene: TRBJ2-5; D gene: TRBD2; V gene: TRBV6-5; clone size: once; CDR3 protein: CASSRLAGGEETQYF; CDR3 DNA: TGTGCCAGCAGTAGACTAGCGGGAGGGGAAGAGACCCAGTACTTC
J gene: TRBJ1-1; D gene: NA; V gene: TRBV5-1; clone size: NA; CDR3 protein: CASSLANTEAFF; CDR3 DNA: TGCGCCAGCAGCCTGGCAAACACTGAAGCTTTCTTT
J gene: TRBJ2-1; D gene: TRBD1; V gene: TRBV3-1/TRBV3-2; clone size: NA; CDR3 protein: CASSQDRGLQFF; CDR3 DNA: TGTGCCAGCAGCCAAGACAGGGGGTTGCAGTTCTTC
J gene: TRBJ1-1; D gene: TRBD1; V gene: TRBV10-3; clone size: NA; CDR3 protein: CATGQASQNTEAFF; CDR3 DNA: TGTGCCACAGGACAGGCAAGCCAGAACACTGAAGCTTTCTTT
J gene: TRBJ2-2; D gene: NA; V gene: TRBV7-9; clone size: NA; CDR3 protein: CASRKQTGELFF; CDR3 DNA: TGTGCCAGCAGAAAACAGACCGGGGAGCTGTTTTTT
J gene: TRBJ2-7; D gene: TRBD1; V gene: TRBV6-1; clone size: NA; CDR3 protein: CASREDRVDEQYF; CDR3 DNA: TGTGCCAGCAGGGAAGACAGGGTGGACGAGCAGTACTTC
J gene: TRBJ2-3; D gene: NA; V gene: TRBV4-2; clone size: NA; CDR3 protein: CASSQGRTSTDTQYF; CDR3 DNA: TGTGCCAGCAGCCAGGGGAGGACTAGCACAGATACGCAGTATTTT
J gene: TRBJ2-2; D gene: NA; V gene: TRBV28; clone size: once; CDR3 protein: CASGLGGPTGELFF; CDR3 DNA: TGTGCCAGCGGTCTTGGAGGACCAACCGGGGAGCTGTTTTTT
J gene: TRBJ2-6; D gene: TRBD1; V gene: TRBV28; clone size: NA; CDR3 protein: CATRQGASGANVLTF; CDR3 DNA: TGTGCCACCCGACAGGGGGCATCTGGGGCCAACGTCCTGACTTTC
J gene: TRBJ1-5; D gene: NA; V gene: TRBV27; clone size: NA; CDR3 protein: CASSNSGDEPQHF; CDR3 DNA: TGTGCCAGCAGTAATAGCGGTGATGAGCCCCAGCATTTT
J gene: TRBJ2-3; D gene: TRBD2; V gene: TRBV2; clone size: NA; CDR3 protein: CATAGALTDTQYF; CDR3 DNA: TGTGCCACAGCGGGGGCCCTCACAGATACGCAGTATTTT
J gene: TRBJ1-5; D gene: NA; V gene: TRBV6-6; clone size: NA; CDR3 protein: CASSYRSRNSNQPQHF; CDR3 DNA: TGTGCCAGCAGTTACCGCTCCAGGAATAGCAATCAGCCCCAGCATTTT
J gene: TRBJ2-3; D gene: NA; V gene: TRBV5-4; clone size: NA; CDR3 protein: CASSLPDNTDTQYF; CDR3 DNA: TGTGCCAGCAGCTTGCCGGACAACACAGATACGCAGTATTTT
J gene: TRBJ2-5; D gene: NA; V gene: TRBV27; clone size: NA; CDR3 protein: CASSLSAFTGETQYF; CDR3 DNA: TGTGCCAGCAGTTTATCTGCTTTCACAGGAGAGACCCAGTACTTC
J gene: TRBJ1-5; D gene: NA; V gene: TRBV28; clone size: NA; CDR3 protein: CASTIPRQPQHF; CDR3 DNA: TGTGCCAGCACCATACCGAGGCAGCCCCAGCATTTT